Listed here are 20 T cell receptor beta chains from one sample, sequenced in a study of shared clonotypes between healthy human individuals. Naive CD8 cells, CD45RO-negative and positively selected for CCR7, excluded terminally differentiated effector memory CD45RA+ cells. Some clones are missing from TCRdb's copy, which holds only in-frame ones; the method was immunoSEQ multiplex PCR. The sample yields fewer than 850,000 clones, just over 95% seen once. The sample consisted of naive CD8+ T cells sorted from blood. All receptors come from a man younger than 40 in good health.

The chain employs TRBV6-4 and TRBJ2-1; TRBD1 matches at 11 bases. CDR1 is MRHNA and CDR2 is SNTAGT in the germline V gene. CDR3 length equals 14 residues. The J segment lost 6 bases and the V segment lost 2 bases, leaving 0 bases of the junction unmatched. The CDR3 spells CASSDGTGGNEQFF. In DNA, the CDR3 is TGTGCCAGCAGTGACGGGACAGGGGGCAATGAGCAGTTCTTC.

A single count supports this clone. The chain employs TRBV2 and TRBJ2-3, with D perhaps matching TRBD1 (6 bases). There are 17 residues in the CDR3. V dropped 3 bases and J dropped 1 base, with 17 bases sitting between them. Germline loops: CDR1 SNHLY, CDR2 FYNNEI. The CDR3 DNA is TGTGCCAGCAGTGATACAGGGACGGTTAAACGCACAGATACGCAGTATTTT. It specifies CASSDTGTVKRTDTQYF.

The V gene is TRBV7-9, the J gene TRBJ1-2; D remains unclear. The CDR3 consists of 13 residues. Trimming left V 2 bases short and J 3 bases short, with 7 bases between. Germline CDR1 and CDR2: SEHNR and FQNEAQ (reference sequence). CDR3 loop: CASSLREDYGYTF. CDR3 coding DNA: TGTGCCAGCAGCTTAAGGGAGGACTATGGCTACACCTTC. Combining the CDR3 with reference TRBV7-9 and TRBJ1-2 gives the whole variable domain DTGVSQNPRHKITKRGQNVTFRCDPISEHNRLYWYRQTLGQGPEFLTYFQNEAQLEKSRLLSDRFSAERPKGSFSTLEIQRTEQGDSAMYLCASSLREDYGYTFGSGTRLTVV.

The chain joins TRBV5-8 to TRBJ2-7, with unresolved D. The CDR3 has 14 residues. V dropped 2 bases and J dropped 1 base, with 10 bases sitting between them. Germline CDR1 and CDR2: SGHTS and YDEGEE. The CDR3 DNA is TGTGCCAGCAGCTTCCTGACCGAGTCCTACGAGCAGTACTTC. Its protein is CASSFLTESYEQYF.

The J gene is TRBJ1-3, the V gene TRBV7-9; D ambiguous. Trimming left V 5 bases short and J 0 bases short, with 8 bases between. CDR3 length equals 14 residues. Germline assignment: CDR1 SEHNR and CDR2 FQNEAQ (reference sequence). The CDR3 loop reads CASSQHNSGNTIYF. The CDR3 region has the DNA TGTGCCAGCAGCCAACACAACTCTGGAAACACCATATATTTT.

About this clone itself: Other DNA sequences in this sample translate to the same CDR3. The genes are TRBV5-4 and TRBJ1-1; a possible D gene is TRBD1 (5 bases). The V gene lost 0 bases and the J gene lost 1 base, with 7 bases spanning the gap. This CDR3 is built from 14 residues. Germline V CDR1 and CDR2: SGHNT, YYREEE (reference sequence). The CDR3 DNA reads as TGTGCCAGCAGCTTGGGTGACAGGAACACTGAAGCTTTCTTT. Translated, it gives CASSLGDRNTEAFF.

For the CDR3, the DNA is TGTGCCAGCAGTTACGATCTGGGAAGCTCAAATCAGCCCCAGCATTTT. It translates to CASSYDLGSSNQPQHF. The V and J genes are TRBV6-6 and TRBJ1-5; the D is unclear. The CDR3 has 16 amino acids. Trimming removed 2 bases at V and 4 bases at J, with 15 bases between. The germline CDR1 and CDR2 sequences are MNHNY and SVGAGI (reference sequence).

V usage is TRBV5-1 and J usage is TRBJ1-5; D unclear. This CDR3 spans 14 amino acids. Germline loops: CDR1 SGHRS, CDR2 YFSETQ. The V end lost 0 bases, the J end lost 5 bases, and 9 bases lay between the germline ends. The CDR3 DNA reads TGCGCCAGCAGCTTGGAGGGCAATCATCAGCCCCAGCATTTT. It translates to CASSLEGNHQPQHF. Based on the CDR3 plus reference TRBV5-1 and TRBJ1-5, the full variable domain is KAGVTQTPRYLIKTRGQQVTLSCSPISGHRSVSWYQQTPGQGLQFLFEYFSETQRNKGNFPGRFSGRQFSNSRSEMNVSTLELGDSALYLCASSLEGNHQPQHFGDGTRLSIL.

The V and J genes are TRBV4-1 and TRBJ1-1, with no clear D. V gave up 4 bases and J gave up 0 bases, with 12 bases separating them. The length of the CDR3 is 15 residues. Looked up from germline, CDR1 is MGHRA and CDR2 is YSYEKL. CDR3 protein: CASSLALSMNTEAFF. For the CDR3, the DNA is TGCGCCAGCAGCCTCGCCTTGTCGATGAACACTGAAGCTTTCTTT.

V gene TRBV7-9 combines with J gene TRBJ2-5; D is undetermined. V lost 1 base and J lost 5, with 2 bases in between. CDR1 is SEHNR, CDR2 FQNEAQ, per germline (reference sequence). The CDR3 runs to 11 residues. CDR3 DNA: TGTGCCAGCAGCTTAGTGGAGACCCAGTACTTC. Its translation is CASSLVETQYF.

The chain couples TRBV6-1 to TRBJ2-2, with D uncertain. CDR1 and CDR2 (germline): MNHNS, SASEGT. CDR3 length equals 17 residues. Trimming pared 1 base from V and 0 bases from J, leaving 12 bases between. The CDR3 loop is CASSEVVTVPNTGELFF. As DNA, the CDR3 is TGTGCCAGCAGTGAAGTCGTTACAGTGCCGAACACCGGGGAGCTGTTTTTT.

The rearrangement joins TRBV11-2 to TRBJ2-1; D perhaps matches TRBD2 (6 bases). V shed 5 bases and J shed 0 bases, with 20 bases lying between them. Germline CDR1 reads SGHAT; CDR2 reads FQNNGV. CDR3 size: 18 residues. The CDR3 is CASSQHPGGIHSYNEQFF. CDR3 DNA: TGTGCCAGCAGCCAACATCCGGGCGGGATCCACTCCTACAATGAGCAGTTCTTC.

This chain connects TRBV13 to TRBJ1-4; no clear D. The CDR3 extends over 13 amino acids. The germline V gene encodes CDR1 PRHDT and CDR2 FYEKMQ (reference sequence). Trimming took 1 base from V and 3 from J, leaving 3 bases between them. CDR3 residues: CASSLASNEKLFF. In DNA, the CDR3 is TGTGCCAGCAGCTTAGCCTCTAATGAAAAACTGTTTTTT.

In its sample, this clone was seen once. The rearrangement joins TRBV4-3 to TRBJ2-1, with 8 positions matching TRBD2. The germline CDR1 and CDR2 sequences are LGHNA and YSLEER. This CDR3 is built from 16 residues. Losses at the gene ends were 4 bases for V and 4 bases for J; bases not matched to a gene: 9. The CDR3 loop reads CASSPRLAREYNEQFF. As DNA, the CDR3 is TGCGCCAGCAGCCCTCGACTAGCGCGAGAGTACAATGAGCAGTTCTTC.

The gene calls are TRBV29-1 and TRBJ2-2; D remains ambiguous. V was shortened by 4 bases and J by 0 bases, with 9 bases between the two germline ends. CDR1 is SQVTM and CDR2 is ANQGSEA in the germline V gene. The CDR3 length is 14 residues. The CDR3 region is CSVARLANTGELFF. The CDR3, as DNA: TGCAGCGTTGCCCGGCTGGCGAACACCGGGGAGCTGTTTTTT.

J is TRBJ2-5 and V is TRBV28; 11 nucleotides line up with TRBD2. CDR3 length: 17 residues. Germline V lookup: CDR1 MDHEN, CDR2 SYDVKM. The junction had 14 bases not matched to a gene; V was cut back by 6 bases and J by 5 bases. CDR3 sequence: CASRSRLLAGVGETQYF. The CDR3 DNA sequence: TGTGCCAGCAGATCCCGACTACTAGCGGGAGTTGGGGAGACCCAGTACTTC. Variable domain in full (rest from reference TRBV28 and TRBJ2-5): DVKVTQSSRYLVKRTGEKVFLECVQDMDHENMFWYRQDPGLGLRLIYFSYDVKMKEKGDIPEGYSVSREKKERFSLILESASTNQTSMYLCASRSRLLAGVGETQYFGPGTRLLVL.

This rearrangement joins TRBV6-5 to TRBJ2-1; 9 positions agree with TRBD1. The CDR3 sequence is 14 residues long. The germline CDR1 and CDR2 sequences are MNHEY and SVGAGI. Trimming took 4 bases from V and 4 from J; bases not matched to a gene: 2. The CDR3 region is CASSSGTGYNEQFF. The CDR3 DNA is TGTGCCAGCAGTTCCGGGACAGGGTACAATGAGCAGTTCTTC.

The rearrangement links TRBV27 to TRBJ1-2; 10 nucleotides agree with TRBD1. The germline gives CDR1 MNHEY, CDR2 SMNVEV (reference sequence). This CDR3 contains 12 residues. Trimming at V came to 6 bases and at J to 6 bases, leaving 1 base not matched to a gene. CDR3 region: CASRGTGDGYTF. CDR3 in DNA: TGTGCCAGCAGAGGGACAGGGGATGGCTACACCTTC.

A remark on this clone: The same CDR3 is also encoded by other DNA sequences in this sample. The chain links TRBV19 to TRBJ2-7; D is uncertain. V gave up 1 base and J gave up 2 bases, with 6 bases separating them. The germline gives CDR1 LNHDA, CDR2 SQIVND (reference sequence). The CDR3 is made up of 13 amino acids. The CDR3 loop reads CASSIAAAYEQYF. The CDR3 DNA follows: TGTGCCAGTAGTATAGCCGCAGCCTACGAGCAGTACTTC. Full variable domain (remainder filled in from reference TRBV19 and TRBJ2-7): DGGITQSPKYLFRKEGQNVTLSCEQNLNHDAMYWYRQDPGQGLRLIYYSQIVNDFQKGDIAEGYSVSREKKESFPLTVTSAQKNPTAFYLCASSIAAAYEQYFGPGTRLTVT.

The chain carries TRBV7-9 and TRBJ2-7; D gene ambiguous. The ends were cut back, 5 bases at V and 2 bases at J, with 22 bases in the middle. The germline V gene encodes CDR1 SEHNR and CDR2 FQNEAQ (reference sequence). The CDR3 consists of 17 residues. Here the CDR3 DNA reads TGTGCCAGCAGCGGCCCTAGGCCTGGGGAACCTACCTACGAGCAGTACTTC. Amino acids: CASSGPRPGEPTYEQYF.